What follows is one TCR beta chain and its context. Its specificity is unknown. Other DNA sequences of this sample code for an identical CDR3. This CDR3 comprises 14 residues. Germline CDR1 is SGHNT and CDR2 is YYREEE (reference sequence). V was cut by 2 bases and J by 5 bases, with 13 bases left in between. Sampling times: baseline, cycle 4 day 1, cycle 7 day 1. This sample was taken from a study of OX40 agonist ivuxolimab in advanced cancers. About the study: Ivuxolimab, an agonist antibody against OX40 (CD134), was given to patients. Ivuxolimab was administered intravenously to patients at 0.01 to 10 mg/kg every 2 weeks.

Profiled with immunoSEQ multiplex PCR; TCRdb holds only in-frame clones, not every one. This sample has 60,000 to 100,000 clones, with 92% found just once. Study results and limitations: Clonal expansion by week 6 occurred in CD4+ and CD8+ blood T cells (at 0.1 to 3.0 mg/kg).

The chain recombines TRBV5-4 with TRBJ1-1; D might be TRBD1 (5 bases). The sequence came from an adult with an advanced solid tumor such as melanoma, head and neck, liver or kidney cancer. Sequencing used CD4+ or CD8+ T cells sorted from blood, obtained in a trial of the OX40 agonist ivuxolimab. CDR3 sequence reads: CASSLPGRGTEAFF. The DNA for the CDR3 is TGTGCCAGCAGCTTACCCGGGAGGGGAACTGAAGCTTTCTTT.